This record concerns one T cell receptor (beta chain) sequence. This entry belongs to a study of Ad26.COV2.S vaccination and SARS-CoV-2 variants. Clones were read by immunoSEQ multiplex PCR, and TCRdb kept only the in-frame ones, dropping some. The top ten clones hold around 2% of a sample with around 320,000 clones, 86% of them seen once. The CDR3 has 16 residues. Germline V gives CDR1 KGHSH, CDR2 LQKENI. V trimming: 3 bases; J trimming: 4 bases; junction bases outside the gene matches: 11. The treatment: over 15 received Ad26.COV2.S at low or high dose, single or two shots; five or six received placebo; per-sample allocation not given. Collection of the samples took place on day 63 after the first injection of vaccine or placebo.

The sequencing used peripheral blood, collected in a trial of Ad26.COV2.S vaccine versus placebo. The clonotype originates from a person between 18 and 60 years old who received the Ad26.COV2.S COVID-19 vaccine or a placebo. The chain links TRBV18 to TRBJ1-2, with 7 bases identical to TRBD1. As DNA, the CDR3 is TGTGCCAGCTCACCCCCCGGGACAGCCCGGGCCTATGGCTACACCTTC. It specifies CASSPPGTARAYGYTF.